The source of this T cell receptor beta chain is a study of T cells in Graves' hyperthyroidism and ophthalmopathy. Study-wide background: Upon initial diagnosis and before any treatment, peripheral blood was collected.

Amplified regions were TCR beta CDR3 sequences from RNA transcripts. The TCR CDR3 was amplified in a first-round RT-PCR using the HTBI primer set. A single record per CDR3 protein comes from TCRdb applying MiXCR to the multiplex PCR reads. The table lists a few hundred thousand distinct CDR3 sequences, more than 15% of them singletons. Trimming removed 1 base from V and 2 bases from J, with 17 bases in between. CDR1 SEHNR and CDR2 FQNEAQ come from the germline V gene (reference sequence). The CDR3 is 18 residues long. This clonotype was seen at least ten times. The clonotype was recovered from a woman aged 35 to 49 with Graves' ophthalmopathy. The rearrangement joins TRBV7-9 to TRBJ2-2; D uncertain. Input material: blood. CDR3: CASSLVGSHPVNTGELFF. The CDR3 DNA reads TGTGCCAGCAGCTTAGTCGGCAGCCACCCCGTCAACACCGGGGAGCTGTTTTTT.